The source of this T cell receptor beta chain is a study of T cell responses to AZD1222 COVID-19 vaccine. Findings and limits, study-wide: Spike was spanned by vaccine-associated CD4 TCRs, which were dominant at 160-218 and 743-854. Possibly, clonal diversity was underestimated; donors were largely white British and included more females.

After removal of 6 bases from V and 5 bases from J, the junction contained 10 bases not matched to a gene. This CDR3 is 15 amino acids long. Germline CDR1 and CDR2: MNHEY and SVGAGI. Worth noting for this clone: The antigen is undetermined.

Libraries were prepared by immunoSEQ multiplex PCR; TCRdb keeps only in-frame clonotypes and omits some of them. This table holds 120,000 or so clones, about 88% found once. Material: peripheral blood, obtained on day 0 of AZD1222 vaccination. This sequence originates from an adult in good health. The chain employs TRBV6-5 and TRBJ2-1, with 7 nucleotides matching TRBD1. The CDR3 DNA sequence: TGTGCCAGCAGCCTCGCACGACAGGGTAACAATGAGCAGTTCTTC. Its translation: CASSLARQGNNEQFF.